This T cell receptor beta chain was captured by sequencing in a study of post-analysis software for immune sequencing data. Study findings and constraints: Relative to controls, patients had 5 or 6 TRBV segments at higher frequency, with TRBV5-6, TRBV5-1 and TRBV20-1 among these. Normalized Chao1 diversity in multiple sclerosis patients fell significantly below that of controls.

Remarks on this clonotype: The antigen is unknown.

Unique molecular identifiers were present in the TCR beta cDNA libraries. TCRdb processed the PCR reads anew with MiXCR; each CDR3 protein has one entry. This sample has about 500,000 distinct CDR3 sequences; approximately 46% occur once, and the top ten carry around 10%. This CDR3 is built from 18 residues. From germline, CDR1 is SGHRS and CDR2 YFSETQ. With 2 bases clipped from V and 6 bases from J, the junction kept 16 bases outside the gene matches. Sequenced: blood. The TCR comes from a girl aged 5-17 years with multiple sclerosis. This chain uses TRBV5-1 with TRBJ2-1; 8 nucleotides align to TRBD2. The DNA for the CDR3 is TGCGCCAGCAGCTTTGCCGGAACAAATAGCGGGATGTCCAATGAGCAGTTCTTC. Its protein is CASSFAGTNSGMSNEQFF.